A single sample gave rise to the 20 T cell receptor beta chains below, sequenced in a study of T cells in Graves' hyperthyroidism and ophthalmopathy. Amplified TCR beta CDR3 regions came from RNA transcripts. A first-round RT-PCR of the TCR CDR3 used the HTBI primer set. TCRdb re-analysed the multiplex PCR reads in MiXCR, keeping a single row per CDR3 protein. The sample consists of under 450,000 distinct CDR3 sequences, approximately 13% of them appearing once. Sequencing was done on a sample of blood. Receptor source: a man aged 25-45 years with Graves' hyperthyroidism that later progressed to Graves' ophthalmopathy.

The table lists this clonotype with many counts. The J gene is TRBJ2-7, the V gene TRBV20-1; the D gene is possibly TRBD2 (6 bases). The V end lost 1 base, the J end lost 1 base, and 11 bases lay between the germline ends. The CDR3 runs 14 residues. Per the germline V gene, CDR1 is DFQATT and CDR2 is SNEGSKA (reference sequence). The CDR3 loop is CSARGRDVSYEQYF. CDR3 nucleotides: TGCAGTGCTAGAGGGAGGGACGTATCCTACGAGCAGTACTTC.

CDR3 region: CASSNNRELFF. DNA for the CDR3: TGTGCCAGCTCAAACAATCGGGAGCTGTTTTTT. The rearrangement joins TRBV18 to TRBJ2-2, with D unclear. The CDR3 extends over 11 amino acids. Germline CDR1 is KGHSH and CDR2 is LQKENI. Trimming shortened V by 5 bases and J by 9 bases, and 7 bases separated the two germline ends.

This clonotype came up a few times. V gene TRBV18 combines with J gene TRBJ2-5; 10 nucleotides align to TRBD2. CDR1 and CDR2 (germline): KGHSH, LQKENI. V trimming: 2 bases; J trimming: 1 base; junction bases outside the gene matches: 4. The CDR3 sequence is 16 residues long. The CDR3, as DNA: TGTGCCAGCTCACCAGAGAGCGGGGGGGCCCAAGAGACCCAGTACTTC. Its translation is CASSPESGGAQETQYF.

At least ten counts were recorded for this clonotype. The J gene is TRBJ2-5, the V gene TRBV15; the D is unclear. Germline values: CDR1 LNHNV, CDR2 YYDKDF (reference sequence). The CDR3 is 13 residues long. Deletions cut 0 bases from V and 5 bases from J, with 7 bases between. CDR3 protein: CATSRELRETQYF. DNA for the CDR3: TGTGCCACCAGCAGAGAGTTGAGGGAGACCCAGTACTTC.

This clonotype has ten or more counts. The chain has TRBV12-3 or TRBV12-4 and TRBJ2-7; TRBD1 is a possible D gene (6 bases). The CDR3 loop spans 15 amino acids. The V gene lost 7 bases and the J gene lost 0 bases, with 16 bases spanning the gap. The CDR3 region is CASTMSGTNSYEQYF. In DNA form, the CDR3 reads TGTGCCAGCACCATGTCCGGGACAAACTCCTACGAGCAGTACTTC.

This clonotype occurred many times. V is TRBV7-9 and J is TRBJ2-1; D gene ambiguous. V lost 1 base, J lost 10 bases, and 8 bases lay in between. The germline CDR1 and CDR2 sequences are SEHNR and FQNEAQ (reference sequence). The CDR3 consists of 12 residues. The CDR3 DNA reads TGTGCCAGCAGCTTAGAGTCTTCCGAGCAGTTCTTC. Protein product: CASSLESSEQFF.

At least ten counts were recorded for this clonotype. Relative to the germline gene, one junction end is altered; a read error may explain this. As DNA, the CDR3 is TGCGCCAGCAGCCACGACGAGGCTACCTATGGCTCCACCTTC. Protein product: CASSHDEATYGSTF. The rearrangement uses TRBV5-1 and TRBJ1-2; D is unresolved. This CDR3 spans 14 amino acids. Germline CDR1 SGHRS, CDR2 YFSETQ.

In this sample, this clonotype turned up many times. J is TRBJ1-2 and V is TRBV7-6, with 9 bases matching TRBD1. J gave up 7 bases and V 5 bases, and 8 bases lay outside the gene matches. CDR3 length: 14 amino acids. Germline-derived CDR1 and CDR2 are SGHVS and FNYEAQ. CDR3 in DNA: TGTGCCAGCAGCCGCACCGGGACAGGGAGTGGCTACACCTTC. This codes for CASSRTGTGSGYTF. The full variable domain, rest sourced from reference TRBV7-6 and TRBJ1-2, is GAGVSQSPRYKVTKRGQDVALRCDPISGHVSLYWYRQALGQGPEFLTYFNYEAQQDKSGLPNDRFSAERPEGSISTLTIQRTEQRDSAMYRCASSRTGTGSGYTFGSGTRLTVV.

This clonotype was detected many times. V gene TRBV2 combines with J gene TRBJ1-2; 8 bases are a match to TRBD1. The J segment lost 8 bases and the V segment lost 5 bases, leaving 4 bases of the junction unmatched. The CDR3 runs to 12 residues. Germline V gene lookup returns CDR1 SNHLY and CDR2 FYNNEI. Written as DNA, the CDR3 is TGTGCCAGCAGTCAGGGGGCCGAGGGCTACACCTTC. As protein: CASSQGAEGYTF.

This clonotype was recorded at least ten times. The chain carries TRBV2 and TRBJ2-3; 7 nucleotides line up with TRBD1. The junction had 11 bases not matched to a gene; V was cut back by 6 bases and J by 5 bases. The germline CDR1 and CDR2 sequences are SNHLY and FYNNEI. The CDR3 is 15 residues long. The CDR3 region has the DNA TGTGCCAGCAGCTTAGAAGGGGGCGCGGGAGATACGCAGTATTTT. The encoded protein is CASSLEGGAGDTQYF.

This clonotype was seen more than once but under ten times. The chain is built from TRBV7-2 and TRBJ1-5; 8 positions match TRBD1. This CDR3 contains 16 residues. V gave up 1 base and J gave up 4 bases; unmatched junction bases: 6. The germline CDR1 and CDR2 sequences are SGHTA and FQGNSA. The CDR3 nucleotides are TGTGCCAGCAGCTTAGTTTCAGGGGGCTGGAATCAGCCCCAGCATTTT. This translates into CASSLVSGGWNQPQHF.

This chain connects TRBV10-3 to TRBJ1-4; D may be TRBD1 (5 bases). The CDR3 is 15 amino acids. Germline CDR1 is ENHRY and CDR2 is SYGVKD. V was shortened by 2 bases and J by 8 bases, with 15 bases between the two germline ends. The CDR3 nucleotides are TGTGCCATCAGTGAGGGCGGGGCAGTCGCGGAAAAACTGTTTTTT. It codes for CAISEGGAVAEKLFF.

This clonotype was observed many times. This chain joins TRBV11-3 and TRBJ1-5, with TRBD1 matching 7 bases. The ends lost 3 bases at V and 4 bases at J; junction bases unmatched: 9. Germline V gene lookup returns CDR1 SGHNT and CDR2 YENEEA. The CDR3 runs 16 residues. The DNA of the CDR3 is TGTGCCAGCAGCTTGGAGGGGGCGGATGATAATCAGCCCCAGCATTTT. Translation: CASSLEGADDNQPQHF.

This clonotype showed up many times. V gene TRBV18 combines with J gene TRBJ2-7; D is perhaps TRBD1 (6 bases). Trimming took 5 bases from V and 2 from J, leaving 16 bases between them. Germline values: CDR1 KGHSH, CDR2 LQKENI. This CDR3 comprises 15 residues. This CDR3 reads CASSSGVSTPYEQYF. The CDR3 DNA reads as TGTGCCAGCTCATCAGGGGTCTCTACTCCCTACGAGCAGTACTTC.

This clonotype was observed a handful of times. This chain links TRBV3-1 with TRBJ2-2; D not certain. Germline CDR1 reads LGHDT; CDR2 reads YNNKEL (reference sequence). CDR3 length: 15 amino acids. The V end was cut by 4 bases, the J end by 0 bases, with 9 bases between. CDR3 loop: CASSPEIANTGELFF. For the CDR3, the DNA is TGTGCCAGCAGCCCCGAAATAGCGAACACCGGGGAGCTGTTTTTT.

Worth noting for this clonotype: A much larger clone differs by one base, so this may be a read error. CDR3 DNA sequence: TGCGCCAGCAGCTGGGATGGGGCCGCCTACAATGAGCAGTTCTTC. It translates to CASSWDGAAYNEQFF. This chain connects TRBV5-1 to TRBJ2-1; TRBD1 is a possible D gene (5 bases). V lost 3 bases, J lost 2 bases, and 12 bases lay in between. CDR1 and CDR2 from the germline V gene are SGHRS and YFSETQ. The CDR3 runs to 15 residues.

This clonotype has at least ten counts. This chain uses TRBV12-3 or TRBV12-4 with TRBJ2-3; TRBD2 is a possible D gene (6 bases). The CDR3 has 15 amino acids. Trimming removed 6 bases at V and 0 bases at J, with 13 bases between. The CDR3 DNA reads TGTGCCAGCAGCCGCCGGGACTCTAGCACAGATACGCAGTATTTT. Amino acid sequence: CASSRRDSSTDTQYF.

This clonotype has just a few counts. The conserved phenylalanine or tryptophan normally closing the CDR3 is absent here, so this likely arose from a read error. V usage is TRBV5-1 and J usage is TRBJ2-1; D is perhaps TRBD2 (6 bases). CDR3 length equals 15 residues. Per the germline V gene, CDR1 is SGHRS and CDR2 is YFSETQ. V was shortened by 3 bases and J by 5 bases, with 15 bases between the two germline ends. The CDR3 here is CASSSQTGVNNEQFV. For the CDR3, the DNA is TGCGCCAGCAGCTCCCAGACGGGGGTAAACAATGAGCAGTTCGTC.

The CDR3 sequence is CASSQVLAGGPNEQFF. CDR3 in DNA: TGTGCCAGCAGCCAAGTCCTAGCGGGGGGGCCAAATGAGCAGTTCTTC. The rearrangement joins TRBV4-2 to TRBJ2-1, with 12 bases lining up with TRBD2. There are 16 residues in the CDR3. V shed 1 base and J 7 bases; nucleotides not matched to a gene: 5. CDR1 and CDR2 from the germline V gene are LGHNA and YNFKEQ.

This clonotype appeared many times. The V call is TRBV10-3, the J call TRBJ1-5; no definite D call. V was cut by 3 bases and J by 1 base, with 4 bases left in between. The CDR3 runs 13 residues. Germline V lookup: CDR1 ENHRY, CDR2 SYGVKD. This CDR3 is CAISERSNQPQHF. Here the CDR3 DNA reads TGTGCCATCAGTGAAAGAAGCAATCAGCCCCAGCATTTT.